The 30 T cell receptor beta chains presented below share a single source sample, sequenced in a study of molecular identifiers for immune sequencing clone quantification (dated by TCRdb to 2016 to 2019). Libraries came from PCR. The instrument given in TCRdb is Illumina HiSeq 4000. TCRdb's own reprocessing of the public reads used fastp at Q25 and MiXCR and kept productive beta chains. Identical CDR3 proteins give one entry, which carries the most common genes and DNA. The sample table records some 320,000 distinct CDR3 sequences; 20% to 25% of these occur just once. The biggest ten clones account for 0.81% of the sample. Sequencing input: naive CD8+ T cells from blood, with Jurkat cell RNA spiked in. The cell subset or site tag for this specimen amounts to: FACS-sorted CD8+CD4-CCR7+CD45RA+ naive T cells. The receptors originated from a human donor in good health. Some libraries in this study had Jurkat cell RNA spiked in.

Remarks on this clonotype: This sequence may be a read error, since a much larger clone differs from it by one base. V and J are TRBV19 and TRBJ2-7; tentative D call: TRBD2 (5 bases). Trimming removed 1 base at V and 9 bases at J, with 19 bases between. The CDR3 extends over 15 amino acids. Germline CDR1 reads LNHDA; CDR2 reads SQIVND (reference sequence). CDR3 sequence: CASSIGWAGPRGQYF. DNA for the CDR3: TGTGCCAGTAGTATAGGTTGGGCCGGACCTCGGGGGCAGTACTTC.

In this sample, this clonotype turned up many times. The V gene is TRBV5-1, the J gene TRBJ2-3; perhaps TRBD2 as D (6 bases). The germline CDR1 and CDR2 sequences are SGHRS and YFSETQ. This CDR3 has 14 amino acids. V shed 4 bases and J shed 6 bases, with 15 bases lying between them. The CDR3 nucleotides are TGCGCCAGCAGCCCCTTCGATGGAGGGGATACGCAGTATTTT. As protein: CASSPFDGGDTQYF.

The chain recombines TRBV27 with TRBJ2-3, with a weak D call TRBD1 (6 bases). CDR1 and CDR2 (germline): MNHEY, SMNVEV (reference sequence). CDR3 size: 14 residues. Trimming removed 7 bases from V and 1 base from J, with 12 bases in between. The CDR3 nucleotides read TGTGCCAGCAAAAGGACAGATCGCACAGATACGCAGTATTTT. This codes for CASKRTDRTDTQYF.

A note on this clonotype: An end of the junction does not agree with germline; a read error may underlie this. The V and J genes are TRBV5-1 and TRBJ2-7; D possibly matches TRBD1 or TRBD2 (6 bases each). CDR1 is SGHRS and CDR2 is YFSETQ in the germline V gene. The CDR3 spans 13 residues. The CDR3 DNA is TGCACCAGCAGCTTGGGGGCGGGGAACGAGCAGTACTTC. Protein: CTSSLGAGNEQYF.

The gene calls are TRBV12-3 or TRBV12-4 and TRBJ2-3, with D perhaps TRBD2 (5 bases). The CDR3 contains 17 residues. Trimming stripped 3 bases from V and 0 bases from J, with 16 bases between. CDR3 protein: CASSFRVVERSTDTQYF. The CDR3 DNA follows: TGTGCCAGCAGTTTTCGGGTTGTCGAGCGGAGCACAGATACGCAGTATTTT.

This clonotype has ten or more counts. J is TRBJ1-1 and V is TRBV30; D remains ambiguous. V was trimmed by 0 bases and J by 4 bases, leaving 9 bases between them. This CDR3 comprises 13 residues. The germline V gene encodes CDR1 GTSNPN and CDR2 SVGIG (reference sequence). CDR3 in amino acids: CAWSVLGGTEAFF. Here the CDR3 DNA reads TGTGCCTGGAGTGTACTGGGAGGCACTGAAGCTTTCTTT.

There are many counts of this clonotype. The chain employs TRBV28 and TRBJ2-7, with TRBD1 as a possible D gene (5 bases). The CDR3 runs 14 residues. V lost 6 bases and J lost 0, with 12 bases in between. Germline CDR1 is MDHEN and CDR2 is SYDVKM. The CDR3 sequence: CASRSEDTSYEQYF. The CDR3 nucleotides are TGTGCCAGCAGGTCCGAGGACACCTCCTACGAGCAGTACTTC.

This chain connects TRBV19 to TRBJ2-1; TRBD2 agrees at 12 bases. Germline CDR1 is LNHDA and CDR2 is SQIVND (reference sequence). J lost 9 bases, V lost 4 bases, and 7 bases had no gene match. CDR3 length: 15 amino acids. For the CDR3, the DNA is TGTGCCAGTAGTACTCTAGCGGGGGGGCCCACTGAGCAGTTCTTC. This sequence encodes CASSTLAGGPTEQFF.

This clonotype turned up a few times. V is TRBV18 and J is TRBJ1-2; D uncertain. The germline V gene encodes CDR1 KGHSH and CDR2 LQKENI. The CDR3 is made up of 14 amino acids. V was pared by 3 bases and J by 4 bases, with 12 bases between. CDR3 nucleotides: TGTGCCAGCTCACCGGAGGCGGGGTTCTATGGCTACACCTTC. Residues: CASSPEAGFYGYTF.

With respect to this clonotype: A much larger clone sits a single nucleotide away, making a read error possible. The J gene is TRBJ2-1, the V gene TRBV2, with D uncertain. Germline CDR1 and CDR2: SNHLY and FYNNEI. The CDR3 spans 16 residues. This CDR3 reads CASGEFRLSIPTEQFF. In DNA form, the CDR3 reads TGTGCCAGCGGTGAATTCCGTCTTTCAATCCCAACCGAGCAGTTCTTC. Full variable domain (missing parts from reference TRBV2 and TRBJ2-1): EPEVTQTPSHQVTQMGQEVILRCVPISNHLYFYWYRQILGQKVEFLVSFYNNEISEKSEIFDDQFSVERPDGSNFTLKIRSTKLEDSAMYFCASGEFRLSIPTEQFFGPGTRLTVL.

This clonotype came up many times. The chain uses TRBV5-6 and TRBJ1-2; the match to TRBD1 covers 8 bases. The CDR3 is 15 residues long. CDR1 SGHDT and CDR2 YYEEEE come from the germline V gene. Losses at the gene ends were 0 bases for V and 6 bases for J; bases not matched to a gene: 7. The CDR3 sequence: CASSLGQGPGHGYTF. In DNA, the CDR3 is TGTGCCAGCAGCTTGGGACAGGGGCCGGGTCATGGCTACACCTTC.

The table lists this clonotype with a few counts. The chain links TRBV11-3 to TRBJ2-2, with D unclear. The CDR3 is 18 amino acids. Trimming took 3 bases from V and 0 from J, leaving 17 bases between them. CDR1 and CDR2 from the germline V gene are SGHNT and YENEEA. CDR3 coding DNA: TGTGCCAGCAGCTTGCGGCAGGCCGACCTTTCGAACACCGGGGAGCTGTTTTTT. This sequence encodes CASSLRQADLSNTGELFF.

This clonotype was observed a handful of times. This sequence joins TRBV25-1 and TRBJ2-3; tentative D call: TRBD2 (6 bases). CDR1 and CDR2 (germline): MGHDK, SYGVNS. V shed 0 bases and J shed 7 bases, with 14 bases lying between them. This CDR3 contains 15 residues. As DNA, the CDR3 is TGTGCCAGCAGTGAATATTTCGGGGGTAAGAATACGCAGTATTTT. It encodes CASSEYFGGKNTQYF.

This clonotype was observed a single time. The chain links TRBV2 to TRBJ1-2, with TRBD1 matching 7 bases. The CDR3 sequence is 12 residues long. V lost 8 bases to trimming and J lost 2 bases; unmatched junction nucleotides: 2. CDR1 is SNHLY and CDR2 is FYNNEI in the germline V gene. CDR3 nucleotide sequence: TGTGCCAGCGAGGGACAGAACTATGGCTACACCTTC. Amino acids: CASEGQNYGYTF.

The chain recombines TRBV12-5 with TRBJ1-3, with 12 bases identical to TRBD1. V shed 9 bases, J shed 0 bases, and the junction held 9 bases outside the gene matches. This CDR3 comprises 17 residues. Germline V gene data show CDR1 as LGHNT and CDR2 as FRNRAP. The CDR3 sequence is CASGRDRGLLSGNTIYF. As DNA, the CDR3 is TGTGCTAGCGGTCGGGACAGGGGGCTCCTCTCTGGAAACACCATATATTTT.

With regard to this clonotype: A much larger clone differs from this one at a single base, so this may be a read error. The V call is TRBV7-2, the J call TRBJ2-1, with D unresolved. Germline CDR1 reads SGHTA; CDR2 reads FQGNSA. V was trimmed by 3 bases and J by 0 bases, leaving 18 bases between them. This CDR3 region has 18 residues. CDR3 coding DNA: TGTGCCAGCAGCTTGATAGTCGGTATTAAGAGCTCCTACAATGAGCAGTTCTTC. This gives the protein CASSLIVGIKSSYNEQFF.

This sequence joins TRBV27 and TRBJ2-2; 9 nucleotides agree with TRBD1. V was pared by 6 bases and J by 5 bases, with 1 base of the junction left unmatched. The CDR3 is made up of 13 amino acids. From germline, CDR1 is MNHEY and CDR2 SMNVEV (reference sequence). The CDR3 DNA is TGTGCCAGCAGGGGACAGGGTACCGGGGAGCTGTTTTTT. Amino acid sequence: CASRGQGTGELFF.

The V call is TRBV7-9, the J call TRBJ2-7, with a possible D match to TRBD2 (5 bases). V gave up 8 bases and J gave up 9 bases, with 14 bases separating them. This CDR3 is built from 11 residues. CDR1 is SEHNR, CDR2 FQNEAQ, per germline (reference sequence). CDR3 in DNA: TGTGCCAGCGGCGGGCTAGACGGGCAGTACTTC. Amino acids: CASGGLDGQYF.

There are a few counts of this clonotype. The chain uses TRBV23-1 and TRBJ1-5, with D tentatively TRBD1 (5 bases). TRBV23-1 is noted as an ORF with a role that remains uncertain. Trimming cost V 3 bases and J 11 bases, with 26 bases left between them. The CDR3 is 17 amino acids. The CDR3 here is CASSHDSSRAWARAQHF. The CDR3 region has the DNA TGCGCCAGCAGTCACGATTCCTCCAGGGCGTGGGCGAGAGCCCAGCATTTT.

This chain links TRBV27 with TRBJ2-2; tentative D call: TRBD1 (6 bases). CDR3 size: 14 residues. Trimming left V 3 bases short and J 7 bases short, with 12 bases between. Germline CDR1 is MNHEY and CDR2 is SMNVEV (reference sequence). This CDR3 is CASSFGRTDGELFF. The CDR3 nucleotides are TGTGCCAGCAGTTTTGGCAGGACAGACGGGGAGCTGTTTTTT.

At least ten counts were recorded for this clonotype. The chain has TRBV6-5 and TRBJ1-4; D remains unclear. Germline V lookup: CDR1 MNHEY, CDR2 SVGAGI. CDR3 length: 14 residues. The V and J ends lost 5 bases and 7 bases respectively, with 14 bases between them. In nucleotides, the CDR3 is TGTGCCAGCAGTATAAACCCGGGGAGTGAAAAACTGTTTTTT. Amino acid sequence: CASSINPGSEKLFF.

Points on this clonotype: A read error may be the cause here, since a much bigger clone is one base away. This chain joins TRBV27 and TRBJ2-7, with D maybe TRBD2 (5 bases). This CDR3 region has 15 residues. Germline CDR1 MNHEY, CDR2 SMNVEV (reference sequence). CDR3 in DNA: TGTGCCGGCAGTTTATGGGGAGAAGACTCCTACGAGCAGTACTTC. It encodes CAGSLWGEDSYEQYF.

This clonotype was observed at least ten times. The V and J genes are TRBV4-3 and TRBJ1-1; D perhaps matches TRBD1 (6 bases). Trimming took off 1 base at V and 3 bases at J, with 18 bases between the two ends. The CDR3 has 17 amino acids. Germline-derived CDR1 and CDR2 are LGHNA and YSLEER. The CDR3, as DNA: TGCGCCAGCAGCCAAGTCGTCGTTTCGGACAGATACACTGAAGCTTTCTTT. Amino acid sequence: CASSQVVVSDRYTEAFF.

This clonotype was found a few times. J is TRBJ1-1 and V is TRBV10-2; perhaps TRBD1 as D (6 bases). The CDR3 is 13 residues long. V was shortened by 10 bases and J by 0 bases, with 12 bases between the two germline ends. The germline gives CDR1 WSHSY, CDR2 SAAADI. CDR3 sequence: CATLDRMNTEAFF. In DNA form, the CDR3 reads TGCGCCACCCTGGACAGAATGAACACTGAAGCTTTCTTT.

This chain joins TRBV13 and TRBJ1-1, with 10 positions matching TRBD1. The trim removed 0 bases at V and 0 bases at J, leaving 7 bases unmatched. This CDR3 has 18 amino acids. Germline V lookup: CDR1 PRHDT, CDR2 FYEKMQ (reference sequence). Here the CDR3 reads CASSLGGQGGIMNTEAFF. CDR3 in DNA: TGTGCCAGCAGCTTAGGAGGACAGGGGGGGATCATGAACACTGAAGCTTTCTTT. The full variable domain, with the rest looked up from reference TRBV13 and TRBJ1-1, is AAGVIQSPRHLIKEKRETATLKCYPIPRHDTVYWYQQGPGQDPQFLISFYEKMQSDKGSIPDRFSAQQFSDYHSELNMSSLELGDSALYFCASSLGGQGGIMNTEAFFGQGTRLTVV.

The V and J genes are TRBV7-6 and TRBJ2-1; D call uncertain. This CDR3 is 16 amino acids long. Between the trimmed V and J ends, which lost 6 bases and 2 bases, there was a span of 17 bases. The germline CDR1 and CDR2 sequences are SGHVS and FNYEAQ. CDR3 nucleotide sequence: TGTGCCAGCAGTCACCCCGGCCTGAGCCCCTACAATGAGCAGTTCTTC. This codes for CASSHPGLSPYNEQFF.

This clonotype was detected many times. The CDR3: CASSFRGRNTDTQYF. The CDR3 DNA reads TGTGCCAGCAGCTTCCGGGGCCGAAACACAGATACGCAGTATTTT. The rearrangement joins TRBV11-2 to TRBJ2-3; the D call may be TRBD1 or TRBD2 (5 bases each). Germline loops: CDR1 SGHAT, CDR2 FQNNGV. The CDR3 is 15 amino acids. V dropped 3 bases and J dropped 2 bases, with 12 bases sitting between them.

This clonotype was observed at least ten times. The chain couples TRBV9 to TRBJ2-3; 8 positions agree with TRBD1. Unmatched junction bases numbered 7, after V lost 3 bases and J lost 1 base. The CDR3 sequence is 16 residues long. CDR1 is SGDLS and CDR2 is YYNGEE in the germline V gene. CDR3 residues: CASSATGGPGTDTQYF. In DNA, the CDR3 is TGTGCCAGCAGCGCCACAGGGGGGCCCGGCACAGATACGCAGTATTTT.

This clonotype has a handful of counts. The J gene is TRBJ2-7, the V gene TRBV9; possibly TRBD1 or TRBD2 for D (5 bases each). V was trimmed by 3 bases and J by 2 bases, leaving 9 bases between them. CDR3 length: 13 residues. Germline V gene lookup returns CDR1 SGDLS and CDR2 YYNGEE. The CDR3 nucleotides are TGTGCCAGCAGCGGGGACCCGACCTACGAGCAGTACTTC. Its protein product is CASSGDPTYEQYF.

The V gene is TRBV5-4, the J gene TRBJ1-1, with 8 bases lining up with TRBD1. The V gene's germline CDR1 is SGHNT and CDR2 YYREEE (reference sequence). The V and J ends lost 5 bases and 3 bases, in that order; junction bases with no gene match: 6. This CDR3 has 14 amino acids. The CDR3 DNA follows: TGTGCCAGCAGGCAGGGGGCTGGGGACACTGAAGCTTTCTTT. The encoded protein is CASRQGAGDTEAFF.